This T cell receptor (beta chain) comes out of a study of neurological immune-mediated disorders. The cDNA came from 5'RACE, which used 10-nucleotide random UMIs. TCRdb re-called the 5' RACE reads through MiXCR, storing one row per CDR3 protein. Counted here are approximately 45,000 distinct CDR3 sequences, roughly 13% occurring once; the ten biggest clones make up roughly an eighth. This clonotype has ten or more counts. Its antigen is unidentified. The CDR3 runs to 15 residues. Per germline, CDR1 DFQATT and CDR2 SNEGSKA (reference sequence). The trim removed 4 bases at V and 9 bases at J, leaving 12 bases unmatched. Regarding time point: longitudinal time-point 3. Volunteers from a blood bank in Maryland, USA, made up the healthy controls. Study observations and caveats: Across subjects, expanded clones had no CDR3 amino acid sequences in common, pointing to private repertoires in all groups.

The specimen was PBMCs. The origin of this receptor is a man younger than 40 in good health. The genes are TRBV20-1 and TRBJ1-6; 7 bases match TRBD1. The CDR3: CSATYIRQGFSPLHF. DNA for the CDR3: TGCAGTGCTACTTATATACGACAGGGCTTTTCACCCCTCCACTTT.